This TCR beta chain was recovered during a study of T cell changes during pregnancy in multiple sclerosis. Sequencing was performed with immunoSEQ multiplex PCR; in TCRdb, only in-frame clones are kept and a portion is missing. The table includes 90,000 to 120,000 clones, about 94% detected once. The sample was peripheral blood, taken before pregnancy. The TCR originated in a female donor with multiple sclerosis, enrolled in a pregnancy study.

CDR3 protein: CASSLAGGSGNTIYF. CDR3 in DNA: TGTGCCAGCAGCTTAGCCGGGGGAAGTGGAAACACCATATATTTT. The J gene is TRBJ1-3, the V gene TRBV13, with a weak D call TRBD1 (5 bases). This CDR3 spans 15 amino acids. Germline values: CDR1 PRHDT, CDR2 FYEKMQ (reference sequence). V shed 1 base and J shed 3 bases, with 10 bases lying between them.